The rows below give T cell receptor beta chains drawn from one sample of a study of human T cells and chemical hapten exposure. TCRdb fed the RACE reads into MiXCR, producing one record per CDR3 protein. The table records 95,000 to 150,000 distinct CDR3 sequences, around 13% of them present only once. The sequenced sample was whole blood, obtained in connection with sensitization to the hapten diphenylcyclopropenone (DPC). These receptors were collected from a man in his late teens or twenties with alopecia areata. Some clones in this sample may be carry-over from other donors' samples. Each CDR3 is given without its conserved first and last residue.

V gene	J gene	CDR3 length	CDR3 protein
TRBV27	TRBJ1-1	17	ASSSIRDSLASMNTEAF
TRBV7-2	TRBJ1-1	13	ASSSKDRLNTEAF
TRBV7-9	TRBJ1-6	12	ASSLGGLNSPLH
TRBV20-1	TRBJ2-5	12	SATLDRGPETQY
TRBV7-8	TRBJ2-3	13	ASSSRPERPDTQY
TRBV7-8	TRBJ2-3	13	ASSFPEGVTDTQY
TRBV7-6	TRBJ1-4	13	ASSPRTGINEKLF
TRBV20-1	TRBJ2-1	12	SAAGGSSYNEQF
TRBV11-2	TRBJ2-1	14	ASSLGAGTRLRGQF
TRBV11-2	TRBJ1-2	12	ASSLGGRGGHHT
TRBV19	TRBJ1-2	12	ASSILSGRIGYT
TRBV10-1	TRBJ2-7	13	ASSESPAGRYEQY
TRBV7-2	TRBJ1-3	13	ASSLSGLSGNTIY
TRBV6-4	TRBJ2-1	13	ASSKDREGYNEQF
TRBV6-2/TRBV6-3	TRBJ1-5	12	ASSAGTTAGTQH
TRBV20-1	TRBJ1-2	11	SASREAGYGYT
TRBV19	TRBJ1-2	13	ASSISGTGNYGYT
TRBV12-3/TRBV12-4	TRBJ2-2	12	ASSFDRVSGELF
TRBV5-1	TRBJ1-2	12	ASSSGDSPYGYT
TRBV10-3	TRBJ1-6	13	AISEAQGVESPLH